This T cell receptor (beta chain) was captured in a study of blood T cell repertoires in COVID-19. Background on the study: The study drew acute and convalescent COVID-19 samples from the United States, Italy and Spain.

Per the germline V gene, CDR1 is LGHNA and CDR2 is YSLEER. This CDR3 is built from 17 residues. Trimming removed 1 base at V and 4 bases at J, with 16 bases between. Assay used: immunoSEQ multiplex PCR; TCRdb lists only in-frame clones, some missing. The repertoire holds 250,000 to 350,000 clones, with about nine tenths as singletons. Source material: peripheral blood. This chain connects TRBV4-3 to TRBJ2-2; D may be TRBD2 (5 bases). The TCR originated in a woman in her 30s with COVID-19, enrolled during active disease. The CDR3 loop is CASSQGASSLLTGELFF. Written as DNA, the CDR3 is TGCGCCAGCAGCCAAGGGGCTAGCTCTCTACTCACCGGGGAGCTGTTTTTT.